This T cell receptor beta chain was identified during a study of OX40 agonist ivuxolimab in advanced cancers. Notes on this clone: The antigen is undetermined.

Study-level results: Compared with CD4+, CD8+ T cells on average had more expanded clones.

The assay was immunoSEQ multiplex PCR, and TCRdb's table has in-frame clones only and misses some. The table has about 73,000 clones, just under 90% seen once. The V gene end was trimmed by 3 bases and the J gene end by 6 bases; junction bases not matched to a gene: 5. This CDR3 is built from 16 residues. The germline gives CDR1 KGHSH, CDR2 LQKENI. This rearrangement joins TRBV18 to TRBJ2-1; 13 bases agree with TRBD2. The origin of this receptor is an adult with an advanced solid tumor such as melanoma, head and neck, liver or kidney cancer. The sequences come from CD4+ or CD8+ T cells sorted from blood, collected in a trial of the OX40 agonist ivuxolimab. CDR3 sequence (DNA): TGTGCCAGCTCACCCCAACTAGCGGGAGGGCCCAATGAGCAGTTCTTC. It yields the protein CASSPQLAGGPNEQFF.